This T cell receptor (beta chain) was sequenced during a study of CD8+ T cells in alopecia areata (dated 2018 in TCRdb). Regarding the study in general: The treated patients took part in an open-label pilot trial in which moderate-to-severe alopecia areata was treated with oral tofacitinib at 5 to 10 mg twice daily. Tofacitinib was given for 6 to 18 months, followed by 6 months of follow-up off drug to assess delayed response and recurrence. The RNA source kit depended on sample type: the PAXgene miRNA kit for fixed scalp, the miRNeasy kit for PBMCs, and the RNeasy kit for mouse skin. In humans, TCRbeta sequencing was performed on scalp tissue and on sorted CD4+ and CD8+ peripheral blood T cells from healthy controls and from patients with patchy or totalis/universalis alopecia areata. Scalp clonality was compared across normal scalp (n=4), patchy alopecia areata scalp (n=8), and alopecia totalis/universalis scalp (n=8). Patients on tofacitinib were biopsied at baseline and after 4 and 24 weeks of treatment, and several of the patients also had a later scalp biopsy. High-throughput TCRbeta sequencing was used to examine T cell clonal expansion in alopecia areata in both the C3H/HeJ mouse model and human patients. Amplification of TCRbeta CDR3 regions was done by immunoSEQ multiplex PCR using 35 Vbeta forward primers and 13 Jbeta reverse primers. The SALT score, which quantifies the percentage of affected scalp surface area, was used to measure disease severity in treated patients.

Receptors were amplified or captured by the immunoSEQ multiplex PCR assay. To provide template for TCR sequencing, every sample had RNA extracted and reverse transcribed into cDNA. First-strand cDNA was synthesized with SuperScript III using a 2:1 mix of oligo-dT and random hexamers. A synthetic immune receptor repertoire was used to assess amplification bias, and residual bias was removed computationally. The study's processing was this. Raw reads were preprocessed for error removal, and CDR3 was defined according to IMGT conventions as running from the conserved cysteine to phenylalanine. Clonality was computed as 1 minus the Shannon entropy, with the entropy normalized by log2 of the number of productive unique TCRs. Scalp TCRbeta sequences were cross-referenced with sorted blood CD4 and CD8 repertoires so that the CD4 or CD8 identity of scalp clones could be inferred. TCRdb re-hosts the immuneACCESS table, in-frame sequences only. Its copies lack some clones; in the studies checked, an unresolved V gene accounts for under half of them, and the cause for the rest is not known. V, J and clone size derive from that table, while D and trimming were established from the DNA sequence. The sample table lists around 86,000 clones, 60% to 80% of them with a count of one. Clones ranked in the top ten supply around 16% of the sample.

Read against the paper, the sample's treatment or condition label means: oral pan-JAK inhibitor, 5-10 mg twice daily. From alopecia areata patients, peripheral blood was collected along with lesional scalp punch biopsies. PBMCs were isolated by density centrifugation and stained for CD3, CD4 and CD8, after which CD4+ and CD8+ T cells were sorted on a FACSAria. The full study reports these points: With tofacitinib, both scalp clonality and the number of expanded CD8+ clones among the top 100 scalp clones went down significantly. Compared with normal scalp, lesional scalp had higher clonality and more expanded CD8+ clones, particularly in alopecia totalis/universalis, a pattern that suggests antigenic drive. Many expanded lesional clones persisted in scalp and blood during tofacitinib treatment, which may partly explain relapse after stopping treatment. Resident alphabeta T cells in normal human skin are also sequenced, complicating scalp TCR repertoire analysis, unlike mouse skin dominated by gammadelta T cells. Because the treated cohort was small and included a single nonresponder, larger studies are needed to assess links between baseline CD8+ expansion and response. TCR sequences shared between patients were less clear than in mice, possibly partly because of HLA diversity in the patient population.

The germline V gene (reference sequence) sets CDR1 to GTSNPN and CDR2 to SVGIG. The junction carries 12 bases between V and J, which are trimmed by 4 bases and 3 bases respectively. CDR3 length: 13 amino acids, cysteine to phenylalanine. Only the CDR3 part of the read is kept: 39 bases, read in frame from the first base. Concerning this clone itself: Its cognate antigen has yet to be identified. No per-base quality is available; no much larger clone lies one base away.

The material sequenced was CD8+ T cells sorted from blood, taken between weeks 43 and 45, from a patient treated with tofacitinib. The receptor comes from a human donor with alopecia areata. The chain is made from TRBV30 and TRBJ1-1, and possibly TRBD1, on 5 matching bases. The CDR3 loop reads CAWTLGRDTEAFF. The DNA sequence is as follows: TGTGCCTGGACCCTCGGCAGGGACACTGAAGCTTTCTTT.